The rows below give T cell receptor beta chains drawn from one sample of a study of tumor and adjacent non-tumor tissue in lung cancer. Using its own MiXCR run on the multiplex PCR reads, TCRdb lists one record per CDR3 protein. The sample lists about 48,000 distinct CDR3 sequences; 55% to 65% were seen once. The source material was distant non-tumor lung tissue. The receptors originated from a woman in her 70s with non-small cell lung cancer. Each CDR3 is given with its conserved first and last residue. A D gene is named only where the DNA matches it firmly. Only some rows state a clone size, as once, few, many or a class for expanded clones.

d_call,j_call,v_call,clone_size,cdr3_aa,cdr3_nt
-,TRBJ2-3,TRBV6-6,-,CASGRPTDTQYF,TGTGCCAGCGGTAGACCCACAGATACGCAGTATTTT
-,TRBJ2-2,TRBV6-6,-,CASHDLVGGDIGELFF,TGTGCCAGCCACGATTTGGTAGGAGGTGACATCGGGGAACTGTTTTTT
TRBD2,TRBJ2-2,TRBV11-2,few,CVSSSTSGSGTGELFF,TGTGTCAGCAGCTCGACTAGCGGGAGTGGCACCGGGGAGCTGTTTTTT
-,TRBJ2-7,TRBV5-5,-,CTSSYSSVSVYEQYF,TGTACCAGCAGCTATAGTAGCGTGAGCGTCTACGAGCAGTACTTC
TRBD1,TRBJ2-2,TRBV5-1,few,CASSTGQDYTGELFF,TGCGCCAGCAGCACTGGACAGGACTACACCGGGGAGCTGTTTTTT
-,TRBJ1-4,TRBV5-4,-,CTSSLPGAVVEKLFF,TGTACCAGCAGCCTTCCAGGGGCAGTCGTTGAAAAACTGTTTTTT
-,TRBJ2-5,TRBV19,-,CASSTGQGWETQYF,TGTGCCAGTAGTACAGGTCAGGGGTGGGAGACCCAGTACTTC
TRBD1,TRBJ2-7,TRBV5-4,-,CASSKRDRQYEQYF,TGTGCCAGCAGCAAAAGGGACAGACAATACGAGCAGTACTTC
TRBD1,TRBJ1-5,TRBV7-9,-,CASSLLTGDQSRHF,TGTGCCAGCAGCCTCTTGACAGGGGATCAGTCCCGGCATTTT
TRBD2,TRBJ2-5,TRBV5-4,many,CASSGAGEETQYF,TGTGCCAGCAGCGGGGCGGGAGAAGAGACCCAGTACTTC
TRBD2,TRBJ2-1,TRBV4-1,many,CASSQEGLAGGYNEQFF,TGCGCCAGCAGCCAAGAAGGGCTAGCGGGAGGGTACAATGAGCAGTTCTTC
-,TRBJ2-1,TRBV4-1,once,CPSSQDLELAATHNERFF,TGCCCCAGCAGCCAAGATCTAGAGCTAGCAGCAACTCACAATGAGCGGTTCTTC
TRBD2,TRBJ2-1,TRBV20-1,once,CSARTQRERYWDEQSF,TGCAGTGCTAGGACCCAGCGGGAGAGGTATTGGGATGAGCAGTCCTTC
-,TRBJ1-5,TRBV5-5,-,CASSLDGGRAQPQHF,TGTGCCAGCAGCTTGGACGGGGGGCGAGCCCAGCCCCAGCATTTT
TRBD1,TRBJ2-7,TRBV29-1,-,CSVQQGSSYEQYF,TGCAGCGTTCAACAGGGGTCCTCCTACGAGCAGTATTTC
TRBD1,TRBJ1-1,TRBV6-5,-,CASSKQGSTEDFF,TGTGCCAGCAGTAAACAGGGGTCGACTGAAGATTTCTTC
-,TRBJ2-2,TRBV5-3,many,CARSLSIWTGELFF,TGTGCCAGAAGCTTGTCAATCTGGACCGGGGAGCTGTTTTTT
-,TRBJ2-2,TRBV30,many,CAWSGGTSTGELFF,TGTGCCTGGAGTGGGGGGACCAGCACCGGGGAGCTGTTTTTT
TRBD2,TRBJ2-7,TRBV20-1,-,CSVDPWRGTREQYF,TGCAGTGTTGACCCCTGGCGCGGGACTAGAGAGCAGTACTTC
-,TRBJ2-7,TRBV7-9,-,CASSPQSYEQYF,TGTGCCAGCAGCCCTCAATCCTACGAGCAGTACTTC
-,TRBJ1-5,TRBV28,many,CASSLQGLISNQPQHF,TGTGCCAGCAGTTTACAGGGTTTAATTAGCAATCAGCCCCAGCATTTT
TRBD1,TRBJ2-3,TRBV10-2,-,CASRPTGEDTQYF,TGCGCCAGCAGGCCGACAGGGGAAGATACGCAGTATTTT
-,TRBJ1-1,TRBV4-1,-,CATSQEWAGLEAFF,TGCGCCACCAGCCAAGAATGGGCGGGGTTGGAAGCTTTCTTT
-,TRBJ1-2,TRBV5-6,many,CASRPTGVAGYTF,TGTGCCAGCAGACCTACAGGAGTAGCTGGCTACACCTTC
-,TRBJ2-2,TRBV28,-,CASTRGSIANTGELLF,TGTGCCAGCACTCGCGGTAGCATAGCGAACACCGGGGAGCTGTTATTT
-,TRBJ1-1,TRBV5-4,-,CASSLPTSQHTEAFF,TGTGCCAGCAGTTTACCAACCTCCCAGCACACTGAAGCTTTCTTT
TRBD1,TRBJ2-7,TRBV30,many,CAWSPQGAYEQYF,TGTGCCTGGAGTCCCCAGGGGGCCTACGAGCAGTACTTC
-,TRBJ1-1,TRBV28,many,CASSLPPTANTEAFF,TGTGCCAGCAGTTTACCCCCGACGGCGAACACTGAAGCTTTCTTT
TRBD1,TRBJ1-2,TRBV14,-,CVIYPRGLNDGYTF,TGCGTCATCTACCCCAGGGGGCTTAATGATGGCTACACCTTC
-,TRBJ2-7,TRBV28,-,CASSAPRGRALLTERYF,TGTGCCAGCAGTGCCCCTAGGGGGAGGGCTCTTTTGACCGAGCGGTACTTC
TRBD1,TRBJ1-2,TRBV6-4,-,CASCVEAGGDYGYTF,TGTGCCAGCTGTGTGGAGGCAGGGGGCGACTATGGCTACACCTTC
-,TRBJ2-7,TRBV12-3/TRBV12-4,-,CASSERTDFMGVTYEQYF,TGTGCCAGCAGTGAGAGGACGGACTTCATGGGAGTCACCTACGAGCAGTACTTC
-,TRBJ2-7,TRBV6-1,medium-sized,CASSEGWPGDF,TGTGCCAGCAGTGAAGGTTGGCCAGGGGACTTC
-,TRBJ2-3,TRBV10-3,-,CAISGERGADTQYF,TGTGCCATCAGCGGGGAGAGAGGCGCAGATACGCAGTATTTT
-,TRBJ2-7,TRBV19,-,CASKGEWQQYF,TGTGCCAGTAAGGGTGAGTGGCAGCAGTACTTC
-,TRBJ2-7,TRBV20-1,-,CSVQNFYEQHF,TGCAGCGTTCAAAACTTCTACGAGCAGCACTTC
-,TRBJ1-1,TRBV29-1,-,CSVVPMTGLTEAFF,TGCAGCGTTGTTCCCATGACAGGCCTCACTGAAGCTTTCTTT
TRBD2,TRBJ2-7,TRBV6-1,-,CTSSEAIRTSSYDQYF,TGTACCAGCAGTGAAGCGATCAGGACTAGCTCCTACGATCAATACTTC
TRBD2,TRBJ2-3,TRBV11-3,-,CASSSGTSGRRVTRYF,TGTGCCAGCAGCAGCGGGACTAGCGGGAGGAGAGTTACGCGGTATTTT
-,TRBJ1-2,TRBV12-5,-,CISGSPSSYGYTF,TGTATTAGTGGTTCGCCCTCTAGCTATGGCTACACCTTC